One TCR beta chain is described in this entry. Antigen unknown. Profiles of TCR beta VDJ and CDR3 were generated from a genomic DNA template. TCRdb itself ran the reads through MiXCR, one entry per CDR3 protein. Here the sample spans about 160,000 distinct CDR3 sequences, under 55% being singletons. The sample belongs to a study of CD8+CD57+ T cells in acquired aplastic anemia. Study-wide findings and caveats: It was found that fewer than 35 CD8+ CDR3 sequences were shared between patients and controls.

Germline CDR1 reads SGHVS; CDR2 reads FQNEAQ. The V end was cut by 2 bases, the J end by 5 bases, with 13 bases between. CDR3 length: 14 amino acids. An expansion of CD8+CD57+ cells by flow cytometry had been shown in patients chosen for sequencing. The source is a human donor with aplastic anemia. Material: sorted CD4+, CD8+, or CD8+CD57+ T cells (not recorded which) from PBMCs. The rearrangement joins TRBV7-8 to TRBJ2-7; D is perhaps TRBD1 (5 bases). Here the CDR3 reads CASSLRQGNNEQYF. The DNA for the CDR3 is TGTGCCAGCAGCTTACGGCAGGGTAACAACGAGCAGTACTTC.